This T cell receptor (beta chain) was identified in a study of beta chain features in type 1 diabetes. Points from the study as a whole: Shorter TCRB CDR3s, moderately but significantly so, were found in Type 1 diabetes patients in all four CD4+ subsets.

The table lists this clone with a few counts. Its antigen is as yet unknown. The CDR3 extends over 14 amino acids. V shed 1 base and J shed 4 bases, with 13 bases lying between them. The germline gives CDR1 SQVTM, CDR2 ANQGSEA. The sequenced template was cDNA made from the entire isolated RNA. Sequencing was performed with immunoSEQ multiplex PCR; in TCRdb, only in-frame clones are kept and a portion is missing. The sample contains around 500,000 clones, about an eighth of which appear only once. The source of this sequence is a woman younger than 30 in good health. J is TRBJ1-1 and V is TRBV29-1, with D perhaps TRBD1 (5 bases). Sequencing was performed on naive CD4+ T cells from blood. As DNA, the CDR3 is TGCAGCGTTGAAGGTAGGGGATTGGGCACTGAAGCTTTCTTT. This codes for CSVEGRGLGTEAFF. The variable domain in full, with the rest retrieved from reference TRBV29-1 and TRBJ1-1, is SAVISQKPSRDICQRGTSLTIQCQVDSQVTMMFWYRQQPGQSLTLIATANQGSEATYESGFVIDKFPISRPNLTFSTLTVSNMSPEDSSIYLCSVEGRGLGTEAFFGQGTRLTVV.